The 28 T cell receptor beta chains listed next were all sequenced from one sample in a study of blood T cell repertoires in COVID-19. Sequenced by immunoSEQ multiplex PCR; TCRdb stores in-frame clones only, minus some. The table records about 82,000 clones, around 80% of them present only once. Sequenced input: peripheral blood. These receptors were taken from a woman in her fifties or sixties with acute or convalescent COVID-19.

V is TRBV24-1 and J is TRBJ1-2; TRBD1 agrees at 7 bases. V lost 1 base, J lost 6 bases, and 4 bases stayed unmatched. This CDR3 is 14 amino acids long. Per the germline V gene, CDR1 is KGHDR and CDR2 is SFDVKD. The CDR3 loop is CATSDFPQGDGYTF. The CDR3 nucleotides read TGTGCCACCAGTGATTTTCCCCAGGGGGATGGCTACACCTTC.

The CDR3 sequence is CSVEDQTAAGPQHF. In nucleotides, the CDR3 is TGCAGCGTTGAAGATCAAACAGCCGCGGGGCCCCAGCATTTT. This sequence joins TRBV29-1 and TRBJ1-5; D unclear. The V end lost 0 bases, the J end lost 9 bases, and 15 bases lay between the germline ends. CDR1 SQVTM and CDR2 ANQGSEA come from the germline V gene. CDR3 length: 14 residues.

Regarding this clone: A junction end diverges from the germline sequence, so it may reflect a read error. This chain joins TRBV30 and TRBJ2-3, with 14 bases aligning to TRBD2. From germline, CDR1 is GTSNPN and CDR2 SVGIG (reference sequence). The CDR3 covers 15 residues. This CDR3 is CSGLAGVGGTDTQYF. DNA for the CDR3: TGCTCGGGACTAGCGGGAGTGGGAGGGACAGATACGCAGTATTTT.

J is TRBJ1-1 and V is TRBV10-2; D may be TRBD1 (6 bases). The CDR3 covers 15 residues. V gave up 6 bases and J gave up 1 base, with 15 bases separating them. Germline CDR1 and CDR2: WSHSY and SAAADI. CDR3 coding DNA: TGCGCCAGCAGAACGTATGGGGACACGAACACTGAAGCTTTCTTT. Translating it yields CASRTYGDTNTEAFF.

The V gene is TRBV24-1, the J gene TRBJ2-3, with 7 positions matching TRBD1. The CDR3 is 13 amino acids. Losses at the gene ends were 10 bases for V and 0 bases for J; bases not matched to a gene: 3. The germline V gene encodes CDR1 KGHDR and CDR2 SFDVKD. The CDR3 sequence: CATGQASTDTQYF. The CDR3 nucleotides are TGTGCCACAGGACAGGCCAGCACAGATACGCAGTATTTT.

The chain links TRBV7-2 to TRBJ1-4, with 9 bases lining up with TRBD1. CDR3 length: 13 residues. The germline V gene encodes CDR1 SGHTA and CDR2 FQGNSA. V lost 3 bases and J lost 7; bases outside the gene matches: 0. The CDR3 protein is CASSLDRGEKLFF. The CDR3 region has the DNA TGTGCCAGCAGCTTGGACAGGGGTGAAAAACTGTTTTTT.

The genes are TRBV3-1 (or the pseudogene TRBV3-2) and TRBJ1-1; the D gene is possibly TRBD1 (5 bases). Germline values: CDR1 LGHDT, CDR2 YNNKEL (reference sequence). The V and J ends lost 4 bases and 4 bases respectively, with 19 bases between them. CDR3 length equals 16 residues. The CDR3 sequence: CASSPLGRSGATEAFF. The CDR3 DNA is TGTGCCAGCAGCCCCCTTGGGCGCTCTGGGGCCACTGAAGCTTTCTTT.

The chain carries TRBV13 and TRBJ2-1, with TRBD2 matching 11 bases. CDR1 PRHDT and CDR2 FYEKMQ come from the germline V gene (reference sequence). V was clipped by 0 bases and J by 8 bases; unmatched bases: 9. This CDR3 has 17 amino acids. The DNA of the CDR3 is TGTGCCAGCAGCTTAGGTGGGCCTAGCGGGAGGTCCTATGAGCAGTTCTTC. This gives the protein CASSLGGPSGRSYEQFF.

The genes are TRBV13 and TRBJ1-3, with D uncertain. V was clipped by 5 bases and J by 4 bases, with 15 bases between them. CDR3 length: 15 residues. Looked up from germline, CDR1 is PRHDT and CDR2 is FYEKMQ (reference sequence). The CDR3 DNA reads TGTGCCAGCAGCCCACTATCCATCGCCGGAAACACCATATATTTT. This gives the protein CASSPLSIAGNTIYF.

The chain uses TRBV19 and TRBJ2-1, with D possibly TRBD2 on 7 matching bases. This CDR3 contains 15 residues. V lost 5 bases and J lost 7, with 18 bases in between. Per the germline V gene, CDR1 is LNHDA and CDR2 is SQIVND (reference sequence). CDR3 region: CASSVSGGLWNEQFF. CDR3 coding DNA: TGTGCCAGTAGTGTCTCGGGGGGCCTTTGGAATGAGCAGTTCTTC. Full variable domain (missing parts from reference TRBV19 and TRBJ2-1): DGGITQSPKYLFRKEGQNVTLSCEQNLNHDAMYWYRQDPGQGLRLIYYSQIVNDFQKGDIAEGYSVSREKKESFPLTVTSAQKNPTAFYLCASSVSGGLWNEQFFGPGTRLTVL.

V is TRBV10-1 and J is TRBJ2-3; 11 bases agree with TRBD2. Germline V gives CDR1 WNHNN, CDR2 SYGVQD (reference sequence). V was clipped by 5 bases and J by 4 bases; unmatched bases: 5. The CDR3 length is 15 residues. The DNA for the CDR3 is TGCGCCAGCAGTCCCCTAGCGGGAGGCTCAGATACGCAGTATTTT. As protein: CASSPLAGGSDTQYF.

The chain recombines TRBV28 with TRBJ1-6, with D possibly TRBD1 on 6 matching bases. V lost 6 bases to trimming and J lost 0 bases, with 15 bases between them. CDR1 is MDHEN, CDR2 SYDVKM, per germline. The CDR3 loop spans 17 amino acids. The DNA of the CDR3 is TGTGCCAGCAGCTCTATCGACAGGAGCTCCTATAATTCACCCCTCCACTTT. This codes for CASSSIDRSSYNSPLHF.

This chain uses TRBV7-9 with TRBJ2-3; TRBD2 matches 16 bases. V dropped 5 bases and J dropped 5; count of bases not matched to a gene: 16. The germline CDR1 and CDR2 sequences are SEHNR and FQNEAQ (reference sequence). The CDR3 is 20 amino acids. The CDR3 reads CASSTWGSGTSGRAEDTQYF. CDR3 sequence (DNA): TGTGCCAGCAGCACTTGGGGCTCCGGGACTAGCGGGAGGGCCGAAGATACGCAGTATTTT. Full variable domain (outside the CDR3, taken from reference TRBV7-9 and TRBJ2-3): DTGVSQNPRHKITKRGQNVTFRCDPISEHNRLYWYRQTLGQGPEFLTYFQNEAQLEKSRLLSDRFSAERPKGSFSTLEIQRTEQGDSAMYLCASSTWGSGTSGRAEDTQYFGPGTRLTVL.

The sample holds one count of this clone. This rearrangement joins TRBV9 to TRBJ1-1; D unclear. V dropped 2 bases and J dropped 2 bases, with 10 bases sitting between them. The CDR3 runs 14 residues. Germline-derived CDR1 and CDR2 are SGDLS and YYNGEE. The CDR3 nucleotides read TGTGCCAGCAGCGTTGGGTTACTAAACACTGAAGCTTTCTTT. Protein sequence: CASSVGLLNTEAFF.

This clone was seen only once. The rearrangement uses TRBV4-3 and TRBJ2-7, with 7 bases aligning to TRBD2. V trimming: 1 base; J trimming: 3 bases; junction bases outside the gene matches: 0. This CDR3 is 13 amino acids long. CDR1 LGHNA and CDR2 YSLEER come from the germline V gene. The CDR3 sequence: CASSQGTSYEQYF. CDR3 coding DNA: TGCGCCAGCAGCCAAGGGACTAGCTACGAGCAGTACTTC.

The V gene is TRBV7-2, the J gene TRBJ1-2; tentatively, D is TRBD1 (5 bases). The V end was cut by 5 bases, the J end by 7 bases, with 17 bases between. Germline V gives CDR1 SGHTA, CDR2 FQGNSA. The CDR3 covers 14 residues. The CDR3 sequence: CASSPRDRLLGYTF. CDR3 in DNA: TGTGCCAGCAGCCCCCGAGACAGATTGCTTGGCTACACCTTC.

This chain connects TRBV5-4 to TRBJ1-1, with 8 bases aligning to TRBD1. Germline lookup yields CDR1 SGHNT and CDR2 YYREEE (reference sequence). The ends lost 2 bases at V and 0 bases at J; junction bases unmatched: 3. The CDR3 length is 15 residues. The CDR3 protein is CASSFSGGVNTEAFF. CDR3 coding DNA: TGTGCCAGCAGCTTCTCAGGGGGCGTGAACACTGAAGCTTTCTTT.

The rearrangement links TRBV19 to TRBJ1-5; 8 nucleotides align to TRBD1. The CDR3 is 14 amino acids. The germline V gene encodes CDR1 LNHDA and CDR2 SQIVND (reference sequence). The junction had 3 bases not matched to a gene; V was cut back by 5 bases and J by 3 bases. The DNA of the CDR3 is TGTGCCAGTAGTGTGACAGGGGACAATCAGCCCCAGCATTTT. Amino acids: CASSVTGDNQPQHF.

Concerning this clone: At one end the junction does not follow the germline gene, possibly because of a read error. The CDR3 DNA reads TGTGCTAGCAGCTTCCAGGGGGCGGGGGTCACCGGGGAGCTGTTTTTT. Translated, it gives CASSFQGAGVTGELFF. V usage is TRBV7-7 and J usage is TRBJ2-2; tentatively, D is TRBD1 (8 bases). CDR1 is SSHAT, CDR2 FNYEAQ, per germline (reference sequence). The CDR3 spans 16 residues.

This clone was seen a single time. The rearrangement links TRBV11-2 to TRBJ1-1, with 7 nucleotides matching TRBD1. J lost 6 bases, V lost 1 base, and 5 bases had no gene match. CDR3 length equals 14 residues. Germline lookup yields CDR1 SGHAT and CDR2 FQNNGV. CDR3 residues: CASSLVRGTAEAFF. CDR3 bases: TGTGCCAGCAGCTTAGTCCGCGGGACAGCTGAAGCTTTCTTT.

This clone has a single count. V usage is TRBV11-3 and J usage is TRBJ2-1; tentatively, D is TRBD2 (6 bases). CDR1 and CDR2 (germline): SGHNT, YENEEA. V gave up 5 bases and J gave up 7 bases, with 30 bases separating them. The CDR3 sequence is 19 residues long. This CDR3 is CASSLPQWGEEVWKNEQFF. As DNA, the CDR3 is TGTGCCAGCAGCCTACCGCAATGGGGGGAGGAGGTATGGAAGAATGAGCAGTTCTTC.

The genes are TRBV28 and TRBJ1-2, with D hard to call. Germline V CDR1 and CDR2: MDHEN, SYDVKM. The germline V and J ends were trimmed by 8 bases and 4 bases, with 8 bases remaining between them. This CDR3 spans 11 amino acids. The CDR3 reads CASERGYGYTF. The CDR3 DNA reads TGTGCCAGCGAGCGGGGCTATGGCTACACCTTC.

This clone was observed a handful of times. The V call is TRBV3-1 (or the pseudogene TRBV3-2), the J call TRBJ2-3, with 9 nucleotides matching TRBD2. This CDR3 has 14 amino acids. In germline, CDR1 is LGHDT, CDR2 YNNKEL (reference sequence). V shed 3 bases and J 9 bases; nucleotides not matched to a gene: 7. In DNA form, the CDR3 reads TGTGCCAGCAGCCAGGCCATGGGACTAGCAACGCAGTATTTT. Protein: CASSQAMGLATQYF.

This rearrangement joins TRBV6-2 or TRBV6-3 to TRBJ1-1, with 9 nucleotides matching TRBD1. CDR1 and CDR2 from the germline V gene are MNHEY and SVGEGT. The CDR3 consists of 15 residues. V shed 2 bases and J 4 bases; nucleotides not matched to a gene: 5. The CDR3 reads CASSYPTGGVTEAFF. DNA for the CDR3: TGTGCCAGCAGTTACCCAACAGGGGGCGTCACTGAAGCTTTCTTT.

This chain links TRBV5-1 with TRBJ2-7; perhaps TRBD2 as D (5 bases). V lost 5 bases, J lost 0 bases, and 12 bases lay in between. The CDR3 spans 14 residues. Germline CDR1 and CDR2: SGHRS and YFSETQ. The CDR3 protein is CASRVPGSSYEQYF. DNA for the CDR3: TGCGCCAGCAGGGTACCGGGATCCTCCTACGAGCAGTACTTC. Variable domain in full (rest from reference TRBV5-1 and TRBJ2-7): KAGVTQTPRYLIKTRGQQVTLSCSPISGHRSVSWYQQTPGQGLQFLFEYFSETQRNKGNFPGRFSGRQFSNSRSEMNVSTLELGDSALYLCASRVPGSSYEQYFGPGTRLTVT.

The V gene is TRBV3-1 (or the pseudogene TRBV3-2), the J gene TRBJ1-2; no reliable D call. Per the germline V gene, CDR1 is LGHDT and CDR2 is YNNKEL (reference sequence). CDR3 length: 18 amino acids. The V end lost 0 bases, the J end lost 4 bases, and 21 bases lay between the germline ends. The CDR3 region is CASSQERTGPGSLYGYTF. As DNA, the CDR3 is TGTGCCAGCAGCCAAGAGAGGACGGGCCCGGGATCCCTCTATGGCTACACCTTC.

The V gene is TRBV7-9, the J gene TRBJ1-5; tentatively, D is TRBD1 (5 bases). The germline CDR1 and CDR2 sequences are SEHNR and FQNEAQ (reference sequence). The CDR3 length is 15 residues. Trimming took off 5 bases at V and 2 bases at J, with 13 bases between the two ends. This CDR3 reads CASSPGGRGNQPQHF. The DNA of the CDR3 is TGTGCCAGCAGCCCCGGGGGGAGGGGCAATCAGCCCCAGCATTTT.

The chain employs TRBV19 and TRBJ1-5, with 8 bases lining up with TRBD1. The CDR3 is made up of 15 amino acids. Unmatched junction bases numbered 3, after V lost 3 bases and J lost 2 bases. Germline V CDR1 and CDR2: LNHDA, SQIVND (reference sequence). CDR3 region: CASSMLDRGNQPQHF. The CDR3 DNA is TGTGCCAGTAGTATGCTGGACAGGGGCAATCAGCCCCAGCATTTT.